A single sample gave rise to the 14 T cell receptor beta chains below, sequenced in a study of response to subunit inactivated influenza vaccine. TCRdb re-called the RT-PCR reads with MiXCR, one entry per CDR3 protein. The profile covers roughly 500,000 distinct CDR3 sequences, with roughly 25% appearing a single time and about 2.8% taken by the ten largest. This sample also belongs to another study, concerning T cells expressing NK-cell markers. That paper states: It was by 5'RACE template switching with UMIs that TCR beta cDNA was made.

The sample here was CD4+ T cells sorted from PBMCs, taken roughly 12 days after vaccination. Source of these receptors: a man in his forties or fifties who received an inactivated influenza vaccine.

The rearrangement joins TRBV4-3 to TRBJ2-3; 10 nucleotides align to TRBD2. The germline gives CDR1 LGHNA, CDR2 YSLEER. The CDR3 totals 17 residues. V lost 4 bases to trimming and J lost 0 bases; unmatched junction nucleotides: 7. CDR3 in amino acids: CASSPRTSGASTDTQYF. The CDR3 coding sequence is TGCGCCAGCAGCCCCCGGACTAGCGGAGCTAGCACAGATACGCAGTATTTT.

J is TRBJ2-1 and V is TRBV9; the match to TRBD2 covers 10 bases. V lost 4 bases and J lost 8; bases outside the gene matches: 18. CDR1 SGDLS and CDR2 YYNGEE come from the germline V gene. The CDR3 contains 18 residues. The chain's CDR3 is CASSPRGRTSGLVDEQFF. CDR3 nucleotides: TGTGCCAGCAGCCCGAGAGGACGGACTAGCGGTCTTGTAGATGAGCAGTTCTTC.

The chain combines TRBV4-2 with TRBJ2-3; D is uncertain. Trimming shortened V by 0 bases and J by 0 bases, and 7 bases separated the two germline ends. Looked up from germline, CDR1 is LGHNA and CDR2 is YNFKEQ. This CDR3 comprises 15 residues. DNA for the CDR3: TGTGCCAGCAGCCAAGAACGGATTAGCACAGATACGCAGTATTTT. Translating it yields CASSQERISTDTQYF.

This clonotype was detected many times. This chain links TRBV7-2 with TRBJ2-7; the D gene is possibly TRBD2 (6 bases). The CDR3 consists of 13 residues. Deletions cut 5 bases from V and 9 bases from J, with 17 bases between. Germline lookup yields CDR1 SGHTA and CDR2 FQGNSA. The CDR3 bases are TGTGCCAGCAGCGCGGGACTGGGGGTTCGGCAGTACTTC. It yields the protein CASSAGLGVRQYF.

The chain carries TRBV3-1 and TRBJ2-2; D call uncertain. The germline gives CDR1 LGHDT, CDR2 YNNKEL (reference sequence). Trimming shortened V by 1 base and J by 6 bases, and 12 bases separated the two germline ends. The CDR3 contains 15 residues. This chain's CDR3 is CASSQVPWSAGELFF. The CDR3 nucleotides read TGTGCCAGCAGCCAAGTCCCCTGGAGCGCCGGGGAGCTGTTTTTT.

This clonotype has more than one count but fewer than ten. V and J are TRBV7-2 and TRBJ1-1, with TRBD1 matching over 8 bases. V dropped 4 bases and J dropped 0; count of bases not matched to a gene: 4. Germline V lookup: CDR1 SGHTA, CDR2 FQGNSA. The CDR3 is made up of 15 amino acids. CDR3 protein: CASSWDRRLNTEAFF. CDR3 DNA: TGTGCCAGCAGCTGGGACAGGCGGCTGAACACTGAAGCTTTCTTT.

The rearrangement joins TRBV9 to TRBJ2-5; 9 nucleotides agree with TRBD2. The CDR3 covers 13 residues. V lost 3 bases to trimming and J lost 3 bases; unmatched junction nucleotides: 0. CDR1 and CDR2 (germline): SGDLS, YYNGEE. The CDR3 DNA reads as TGTGCCAGCAGCGGGACTAGCGAAGAGACCCAGTACTTC. It encodes CASSGTSEETQYF.

This chain connects TRBV20-1 to TRBJ2-7; D ambiguous. CDR1 DFQATT and CDR2 SNEGSKA come from the germline V gene (reference sequence). The CDR3 is made up of 13 amino acids. The germline V and J ends were trimmed by 0 bases and 0 bases, with 6 bases remaining between them. The chain's CDR3 is CSARDGPSYEQYF. The DNA of the CDR3 is TGCAGTGCTAGAGATGGCCCCTCCTACGAGCAGTACTTC.

The chain combines TRBV3-1 with TRBJ1-2, with D maybe TRBD1 (6 bases). The CDR3 is made up of 16 amino acids. V was clipped by 5 bases and J by 0 bases, with 16 bases between them. CDR1 and CDR2 from the germline V gene are LGHDT and YNNKEL (reference sequence). CDR3 sequence: CASSGPGHRPNYGYTF. In DNA, the CDR3 is TGTGCCAGCAGCGGACCGGGACATCGACCTAACTATGGCTACACCTTC.

This chain joins TRBV20-1 and TRBJ2-5; 11 bases fit TRBD2. The CDR3 has 15 residues. The germline CDR1 and CDR2 sequences are DFQATT and SNEGSKA (reference sequence). J lost 5 bases, V lost 3 bases, and 8 bases had no gene match. The CDR3 protein is CSARRSGGALETQYF. The DNA of the CDR3 is TGCAGTGCTAGGCGTAGCGGGGGGGCCTTGGAGACCCAGTACTTC.

This chain uses TRBV28 with TRBJ2-1; TRBD2 matches 13 bases. CDR3 length: 17 amino acids. Per the germline V gene, CDR1 is MDHEN and CDR2 is SYDVKM. V shed 4 bases, J shed 2 bases, and the junction held 5 bases outside the gene matches. The CDR3 region is CASSSPLAGGPYNEQFF. CDR3 bases: TGTGCCAGCAGTTCGCCACTAGCGGGAGGGCCCTACAATGAGCAGTTCTTC. The full variable domain, completed using reference TRBV28 and TRBJ2-1, is DVKVTQSSRYLVKRTGEKVFLECVQDMDHENMFWYRQDPGLGLRLIYFSYDVKMKEKGDIPEGYSVSREKKERFSLILESASTNQTSMYLCASSSPLAGGPYNEQFFGPGTRLTVL.

This clonotype was seen a handful of times. The V call is TRBV3-1, the J call TRBJ2-7, with D unresolved. Germline V gene lookup returns CDR1 LGHDT and CDR2 YNNKEL (reference sequence). V lost 5 bases and J 3 bases, leaving 8 bases between the germline ends. The CDR3 covers 12 residues. The CDR3 nucleotides are TGTGCCAGCAGCTACAATAGCTACGAGCAGTACTTC. Protein sequence: CASSYNSYEQYF.

At least ten counts were recorded for this clonotype. The genes are TRBV4-2 and TRBJ2-3; TRBD2 agrees at 9 bases. The ends lost 1 base at V and 4 bases at J; junction bases unmatched: 9. Germline V CDR1 and CDR2: LGHNA, YNFKEQ. CDR3 length: 17 residues. The CDR3 sequence: CASSQGASGGSSDTQYF. As DNA, the CDR3 is TGTGCCAGCAGCCAAGGGGCCAGCGGGGGGAGTTCAGATACGCAGTATTTT.

This clonotype occurred a few times. The chain joins TRBV6-1 to TRBJ1-1; tentative D call: TRBD1 (5 bases). The CDR3 contains 14 residues. The germline V gene encodes CDR1 MNHNS and CDR2 SASEGT. Trimming removed 4 bases at V and 3 bases at J, with 12 bases between. The CDR3 DNA reads TGTGCCAGCAGTGCTGGGGACCTGGACACTGAAGCTTTCTTT. The encoded protein is CASSAGDLDTEAFF.